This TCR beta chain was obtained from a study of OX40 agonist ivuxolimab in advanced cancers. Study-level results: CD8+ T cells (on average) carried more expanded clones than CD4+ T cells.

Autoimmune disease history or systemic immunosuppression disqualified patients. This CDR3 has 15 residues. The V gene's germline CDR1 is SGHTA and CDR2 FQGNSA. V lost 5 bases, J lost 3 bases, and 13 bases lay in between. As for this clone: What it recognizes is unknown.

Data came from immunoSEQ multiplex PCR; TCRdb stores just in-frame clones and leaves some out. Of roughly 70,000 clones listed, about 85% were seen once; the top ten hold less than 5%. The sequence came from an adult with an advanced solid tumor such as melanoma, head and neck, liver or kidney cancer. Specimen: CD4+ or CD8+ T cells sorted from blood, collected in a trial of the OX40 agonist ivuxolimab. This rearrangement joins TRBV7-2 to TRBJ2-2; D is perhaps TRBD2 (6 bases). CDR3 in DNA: TGTGCCAGCAGCCAGAAGGCTAGCGACACCGGGGAGCTGTTTTTT. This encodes CASSQKASDTGELFF.